The sequence of this T cell receptor (beta chain) was determined in a study of tumor and adjacent non-tumor tissue in lung cancer. No cell sorting was done before RNA was extracted from the tissue. Between August and November 2014, newly diagnosed, chemotherapy-naive lung cancer patients underwent thoracic surgery in China. Overall study results and limits: Higher tumor TCR diversity was associated with shorter survival. TCR diversity was significantly greater in tumor than normal lung tissue. Normal lung showed higher cumulative top 100 clone frequency than tumor.

About this clonotype itself: Its antigen is unknown. Sequence at one end of the junction differs from germline and may be a read error.

The CDR3 is made up of 17 amino acids. The V gene's germline CDR1 is MNHEY and CDR2 SVGAGI. The library came from three nested PCR rounds adapted from ARM-PCR protocols. Using its own MiXCR run on the multiplex PCR reads, TCRdb lists one record per CDR3 protein. Among 120,000 or so distinct CDR3 sequences listed, 66% were seen once. The TCR comes from a man aged 25-40 years with non-small cell lung cancer. This chain connects TRBV6-5 to TRBJ2-2; D remains ambiguous. Sample: lung tumor tissue. The CDR3 spells CTSSLLVLNMNTGELFF. CDR3 DNA sequence: TGTACCAGCAGTCTACTGGTCTTGAACATGAACACCGGGGAGCTGTTTTTT.